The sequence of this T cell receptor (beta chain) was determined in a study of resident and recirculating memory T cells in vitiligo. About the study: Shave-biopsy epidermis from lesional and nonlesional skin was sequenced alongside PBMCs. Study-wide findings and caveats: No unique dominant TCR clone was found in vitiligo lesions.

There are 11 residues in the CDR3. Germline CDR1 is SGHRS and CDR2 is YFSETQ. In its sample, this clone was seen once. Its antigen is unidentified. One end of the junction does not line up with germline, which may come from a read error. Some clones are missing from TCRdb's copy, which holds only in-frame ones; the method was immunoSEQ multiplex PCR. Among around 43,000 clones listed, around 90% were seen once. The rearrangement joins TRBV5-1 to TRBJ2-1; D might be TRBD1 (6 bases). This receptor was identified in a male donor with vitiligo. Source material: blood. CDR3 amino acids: CASRLDSEQFF. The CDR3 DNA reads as TGCGCCAGCAGGTTGGACAGCGAGCAGTTCTTC.